The entry that follows covers one T cell receptor beta chain sequence. Its antigen is still unknown. Germline V gives CDR1 MNHNY, CDR2 SVGAGI (reference sequence). Trimming took 8 bases from V and 8 from J; bases not matched to a gene: 13. This CDR3 contains 15 residues. The PCR ran on 60 Vbeta and 13 Jbeta primers. How the authors handled the data: Counted up in a later analysis, unique TCR beta chains came to approximately 77 million, with about 10 million shared. Libraries were prepared by immunoSEQ multiplex PCR; TCRdb keeps only in-frame clonotypes and omits some of them. That table furnishes V, J and clone size, whereas the DNA furnished D and trimming. Of 140,000 to 150,000 clones listed, approximately 67% were seen once; the top ten hold around 6%. These data originate in a study of cytomegalovirus exposure and HLA in healthy donors. Study observations and caveats: Some public TCRs appeared in many individuals, while most sequences were rare. Apart from CMV serostatus, no immune exposure information was available.

The genes are TRBV6-6 and TRBJ1-4, with TRBD1 identical over 8 bases. This receptor was identified in a woman aged 55-75 years in good health and CMV-seronegative. Source material: PBMCs. CDR3 protein: CASAPVGTGGEKLFF. CDR3 nucleotides: TGTGCCAGCGCACCCGTTGGGACAGGAGGGGAAAAACTGTTTTTT.